A selection of T cell receptor beta chains follows, all from one sample in a study of identical twins. Each CDR3 protein gets one entry after TCRdb re-called the 5' RACE reads with MiXCR. The sample records 430,000 or so distinct CDR3 sequences, 20% to 30% being singletons. These data were likewise used in another study, on T cells expressing NK-cell markers.

The sequencing sample was made of CD4+ T cells sorted from blood. The receptor set was obtained from a young woman in good health. Each CDR3 is given with its conserved first and last residue. The D gene is left open where the match is weak. The size field is filled for only some rows; it gives once, few, many or a size class.

j_gene | v_gene | abundance | len | d_gene | CDR3nt | CDR3aa
TRBJ2-3 | TRBV18 | NA | 15 | TRBD1 | TGTGCCAGCTCACCTGGGACAGGGGGAACAGATACGCAGTATTTT | CASSPGTGGTDTQYF
TRBJ1-2 | TRBV2 | NA | 12 | NA | TGTGCCAGCAGTGATCGGGATCATGGCTACACCTTC | CASSDRDHGYTF
TRBJ2-3 | TRBV2 | few | 14 | TRBD1 | TGTGCCAGTACCGGGACAGGGAATGTCGATACGCAGTATTTT | CASTGTGNVDTQYF
TRBJ2-6 | TRBV29-1 | NA | 16 | NA | TGCAGCGTCCCTGCAGAACACCACTCTGGGGCCAACGTCCTGACTTTC | CSVPAEHHSGANVLTF
TRBJ1-2 | TRBV19 | few | 13 | TRBD1 | TGTGCCAGTTCGACAGGGGTAAGCTATGGCTACACCTTC | CASSTGVSYGYTF
TRBJ1-1 | TRBV29-1 | NA | 12 | TRBD1 | TGCAGCGTACAGGGGAATTCCCAAGAAGCTTTCTTT | CSVQGNSQEAFF
TRBJ1-2 | TRBV14 | NA | 12 | NA | TGTGCCAGCAGCCCCCAGGGACGGAGGGCGACCTTC | CASSPQGRRATF
TRBJ2-7 | TRBV3-1 | NA | 15 | NA | TGTGCCAGCAGCCAAGATTCGGGCGGGACCTACGAGCAGTACTTC | CASSQDSGGTYEQYF
TRBJ2-3 | TRBV27 | few | 12 | NA | TGTGCCAGCAGTTCCGGAGAAGGGGCGCAGTATTTT | CASSSGEGAQYF
TRBJ2-1 | TRBV20-1 | NA | 12 | NA | TGCAGTGCTCTCCCCGGGAGCAATGAGCAGTTCTTC | CSALPGSNEQFF
TRBJ2-7 | TRBV9 | NA | 16 | NA | TGTGCCAGCAGCGTAGGGGCGGATCTTTCAGCCTACGAGCAGTACTTC | CASSVGADLSAYEQYF
TRBJ2-5 | TRBV20-1 | NA | 12 | NA | TGCAGTGCCTCGGGGACACCCCAGACCCAGTACTTC | CSASGTPQTQYF
TRBJ2-3 | TRBV20-1 | NA | 16 | TRBD2 | TGCAGTGCTAGAGATATGGGGACTAGAAGCACAGATACGCAGTATTTT | CSARDMGTRSTDTQYF
TRBJ2-5 | TRBV3-1 | NA | 16 | NA | TGTGCCAGCCACAGGGGGCGGACTAGCATTTGGGAGACCCAGTACTTC | CASHRGRTSIWETQYF
TRBJ2-2 | TRBV10-2 | NA | 14 | NA | TGCGCCAGCGGTTGGGGGGCAGGCACCGGGGAGCTGTTTTTT | CASGWGAGTGELFF
TRBJ1-2 | TRBV10-2 | few | 15 | NA | TGCGCCAGCAGTGTAGGGACCCCGTCCCCCAATGGCTACACCTTC | CASSVGTPSPNGYTF
TRBJ2-7 | TRBV4-3 | NA | 15 | NA | TGCGCCAGCAGCCATCGCGTCGTCTCTACCTACGAGCAGTACTTC | CASSHRVVSTYEQYF
TRBJ2-7 | TRBV18 | few | 14 | NA | TGTGCCAGCTCATCGTTTGGGGATAGTTACGAGCAGTACTTC | CASSSFGDSYEQYF
TRBJ2-7 | TRBV5-4 | NA | 15 | TRBD2 | TGTGCCAGCAGCTTGGCGGCTAGCGGGAGAAGCGAGCAGTACTTC | CASSLAASGRSEQYF
TRBJ2-2 | TRBV5-5 | NA | 15 | NA | TGTGCCAGCAGCCCCGGGATAGGGTGGAGCGGGGAGCTGTTTTTT | CASSPGIGWSGELFF
TRBJ2-2 | TRBV6-5 | many | 12 | NA | TGTGCCAGCGGGACTGTTAACGGGGAGCTGTTTTTT | CASGTVNGELFF
TRBJ2-5 | TRBV9 | NA | 13 | NA | TGTGCCAGCAGCGTAGACCCGCAAGAGACCCAGTACTTC | CASSVDPQETQYF
TRBJ1-1 | TRBV5-1 | many | 15 | TRBD1 | TGCGCCAGCAGCTTGAGGTCAGGGGGGGATGCTGAAGCTTTCTTT | CASSLRSGGDAEAFF
TRBJ2-7 | TRBV6-2/TRBV6-3 | NA | 13 | TRBD1 | TGTGCCAGCAGCCAGGACAGGGCGGACGAGCAGTACTTC | CASSQDRADEQYF
TRBJ2-1 | TRBV11-2 | NA | 14 | TRBD2 | TGTGCCAGCAGCTTGACTAGCTTCTACAATGAGCAGTTCTTC | CASSLTSFYNEQFF
TRBJ2-5 | TRBV11-2 | NA | 15 | TRBD2 | TGTGCCAGCAGCGCCGTTTCGGCGGGAGGAGAGACCCAGTACTTC | CASSAVSAGGETQYF
TRBJ1-1 | TRBV20-1 | few | 15 | TRBD1 | TGCAGTGCTCAGCCTTGGGACAGGGGGAACACTGAAGCTTTCTTT | CSAQPWDRGNTEAFF
TRBJ2-2 | TRBV7-6 | NA | 16 | NA | TGTGCCAGCAGCTTAACCACCTGGGGGGACACCGGGGAGCTGTTTTTT | CASSLTTWGDTGELFF
TRBJ2-7 | TRBV4-1 | few | 16 | TRBD1 | TGCGCCAGCAGCCAAGATCCGAGACAGGGGTTATACGAGCAGTACTTC | CASSQDPRQGLYEQYF
TRBJ1-2 | TRBV12-3/TRBV12-4 | few | 15 | NA | TGTGCCAGCAGTTCCCTACATACAGGGCAAGGAGGCTACACCTTC | CASSSLHTGQGGYTF
TRBJ2-1 | TRBV3-1 | NA | 16 | TRBD2 | TGTGCCAGCAGCCCTCGGACTAGCGGGGGGGTGAATGAGCAGTTCTTC | CASSPRTSGGVNEQFF
TRBJ2-5 | TRBV25-1 | few | 15 | NA | TGTGCCAGCAGTCCCACAGGGCAGATCTTGGAGACCCAGTACTTC | CASSPTGQILETQYF
TRBJ2-5 | TRBV9 | NA | 14 | NA | TGTGCCAGCAGCGTAGAAGGTCCATCAGGGACCCAGTACTTC | CASSVEGPSGTQYF
TRBJ1-2 | TRBV18 | NA | 15 | NA | TGTGCCAGCTCCCCTTGGACACGGAATGCCTATGGCTACACCTTC | CASSPWTRNAYGYTF
TRBJ2-1 | TRBV18 | NA | 15 | TRBD2 | TGTGCCAGCTCCCCCACTAGCGACTCCTACAATGAGCAGTTCTTC | CASSPTSDSYNEQFF
TRBJ2-1 | TRBV3-1 | few | 14 | NA | TGTGCCGTCGGGCGAGGGCGAGCCGACAATGAGCAGTTCTTC | CAVGRGRADNEQFF
TRBJ1-5 | TRBV5-1 | few | 13 | NA | TGCGCCAGCAGCCTACAGGGCTGGCAGCCCCAGCATTTT | CASSLQGWQPQHF
TRBJ1-1 | TRBV11-1 | NA | 13 | NA | TGTGCCAGCAGCTTAAAAACAGACAGTGTAGCTTTCTTT | CASSLKTDSVAFF
TRBJ2-7 | TRBV12-3/TRBV12-4 | NA | 12 | NA | TGTGCCAGCACCAAGGGCTCCTACGAGCAGTACTTC | CASTKGSYEQYF
TRBJ2-5 | TRBV27 | few | 14 | NA | TGTGCCAGCAGTTTAGGGGCAGGGAGAGAGACCCAGTACTTC | CASSLGAGRETQYF
TRBJ2-3 | TRBV5-1 | few | 14 | NA | TGCGCCAGCAGCTTGCAGGGGAGAACAGATACGCAGTATTTT | CASSLQGRTDTQYF
TRBJ2-1 | TRBV5-5 | NA | 16 | TRBD2 | TGTGCCAGCAGCTTGCCTTCCGGGGGGGCTAGGAATGAGCAGTTCTTC | CASSLPSGGARNEQFF
TRBJ2-2 | TRBV12-3/TRBV12-4 | few | 15 | TRBD1 | TGTGCCAGCAGTGCACGGACAGGGGGCACCGGGGAGCTGTTTTTT | CASSARTGGTGELFF
TRBJ2-7 | TRBV20-1 | many | 15 | TRBD2 | TGCAGTGCTAGAGACCCTAGCGGGAGGCTCTACGAGCAGTACTTC | CSARDPSGRLYEQYF
TRBJ2-3 | TRBV20-1 | NA | 15 | NA | TGCAGTGCTCCCCCCCCCGGGGCGGCTGGGGATACGCAGTATTTT | CSAPPPGAAGDTQYF
TRBJ2-5 | TRBV2 | NA | 14 | TRBD2 | TGTGCCAGCAGTGCCGGGACTAGAGGAGAGACCCAGTACTTC | CASSAGTRGETQYF
TRBJ1-5 | TRBV7-2 | NA | 13 | NA | TGTGCCAGCAGACAGGGTTTGTATCAGCCCCAGCATTTT | CASRQGLYQPQHF
TRBJ1-1 | TRBV7-3 | NA | 13 | NA | TGTGCCAGCAGCTTAGGGTGCGAGCTCGAAGCTTTCTTT | CASSLGCELEAFF
TRBJ2-7 | TRBV20-1 | NA | 13 | TRBD2 | TGCAGTGCTGAGCTAGCGGGAGTGGGCGAGCAGTACTTC | CSAELAGVGEQYF
TRBJ2-1 | TRBV12-3/TRBV12-4 | few | 15 | TRBD2 | TGTGCCAGCAGTTCCAGCGGGAGTCGCTACAATGAGCAGTTCTTC | CASSSSGSRYNEQFF
TRBJ2-1 | TRBV5-1 | few | 17 | NA | TGCGCCAGCAGCCCATGGGGGGCGGGGAGCTCCTACAATGAGCAGTTCTTC | CASSPWGAGSSYNEQFF
TRBJ2-1 | TRBV20-1 | NA | 12 | NA | TGCAGTGCGGGAGCGATAGTACGAGAGCAGTTCTTC | CSAGAIVREQFF
TRBJ2-7 | TRBV20-1 | NA | 12 | NA | TGCAGTGCTAGAAAAAGAGCGGACGAGCAGTACTTC | CSARKRADEQYF
TRBJ2-2 | TRBV10-3 | NA | 14 | NA | TGTGCCACAACACCTATGGGAAAGACCGGGGAGCTGTTTTTT | CATTPMGKTGELFF
TRBJ2-7 | TRBV7-2 | NA | 14 | NA | TGTGCCAGCAGCCCCATGGAGAGAGGGGTGGAGCAGTACTTC | CASSPMERGVEQYF
TRBJ2-3 | TRBV7-3 | many | 13 | NA | TGTGCCAGCAGCTTAAGGAGGGGCGATACGCAGTATTTT | CASSLRRGDTQYF
TRBJ2-1 | TRBV3-1 | few | 15 | NA | TGTGCCAGCAGCATAGACCTCCAACCTTACAATGAGCAGTTCTTC | CASSIDLQPYNEQFF